The following is a T cell receptor beta chain sequence with its context. The sample comes from a study of blood T cell repertoires in COVID-19. For the study at large: Samples of COVID-19 (acute and convalescent) were obtained from the United States, Italy and Spain. T cells, B-cell-depleted T cells, or PBMCs provided the cDNA or gDNA that served as material.

The CDR3 is 12 residues long. Per the germline V gene, CDR1 is ENHRY and CDR2 is SYGVKD. J gave up 3 bases and V 10 bases, and 2 bases lay outside the gene matches. The authors' processing: It was from reference gene primer amplification that nucleated cell counts were estimated. Using immunoSEQ multiplex PCR, the repertoire was profiled, and TCRdb retains in-frame clones only, with some absent. Clonal size and the V and J genes are those of that table, whereas D and trimming came from the DNA. The table lists about 320,000 clones, 70% to 90% of them singletons. The sequence derives from a human donor in a cohort sampled during active COVID-19. The chain recombines TRBV10-3 with TRBJ2-2, with TRBD1 matching 7 bases. The sequencing input was peripheral blood. CDR3 coding DNA: TGTGCCAGTACAGGGGACACCGGGGAGCTGTTTTTT. Residues: CASTGDTGELFF.